Presented here are 29 T cell receptor beta chains from one specimen sequenced in a study of T cell repertoires in cytomegalovirus infection. TCRdb re-called the reads with MiXCR, one entry per CDR3 protein. Found here are about 330,000 distinct CDR3 sequences, around a third of them singletons; the top ten hold about 14%. These TCRs' antigens remain unknown. This specimen consisted of cultured PBMCs, obtained from culture after CMV antigen stimulation. The origin of the receptors is a human donor in good health (CMV status not recorded). Some clones in this sample may be carry-over from other donors' samples.

The J gene is TRBJ2-5, the V gene TRBV7-2; 9 nucleotides match TRBD1. This CDR3 has 15 residues. CDR1 SGHTA and CDR2 FQGNSA come from the germline V gene. J lost 5 bases, V lost 0 bases, and 4 bases had no gene match. This CDR3 is CASSLAGQGRETQYF. The CDR3 DNA is TGTGCCAGCAGCTTAGCGGGACAGGGAAGGGAGACCCAGTACTTC. Looking up the rest from reference TRBV7-2 and TRBJ2-5 gives the full variable domain: GAGVSQSPSNKVTEKGKDVELRCDPISGHTALYWYRQSLGQGLEFLIYFQGNSAPDKSGLPSDRFSAERTGGSVSTLTIQRTQQEDSAVYLCASSLAGQGRETQYFGPGTRLLVL.

This chain links TRBV7-2 with TRBJ1-4; D is ambiguous. Trimming stripped 5 bases from V and 9 bases from J, with 16 bases between. Germline values: CDR1 SGHTA, CDR2 FQGNSA. The CDR3 runs to 14 residues. CDR3 protein: CASSPSLVSQKLFF. CDR3 coding DNA: TGTGCCAGCAGCCCGTCTCTAGTCTCCCAAAAACTGTTTTTT.

In this sample, this clonotype turned up many times. The J gene is TRBJ1-1, the V gene TRBV7-2; D gene uncertain. Trimming took off 2 bases at V and 6 bases at J, with 16 bases between the two ends. CDR1 is SGHTA and CDR2 is FQGNSA in the germline V gene. This CDR3 comprises 15 residues. CDR3 sequence reads: CASSLKGSLNAEAFF. CDR3 bases: TGTGCCAGCAGCTTAAAAGGGTCGCTCAATGCTGAAGCTTTCTTT.

This rearrangement joins TRBV6-2 or TRBV6-3 to TRBJ2-7, with D perhaps TRBD2 (5 bases). This CDR3 is built from 13 residues. Germline CDR1 is MNHEY and CDR2 is SVGEGT. Deletions cut 7 bases from V and 7 bases from J, with 17 bases between. The CDR3 sequence is CASKAAGGDEQYV. The CDR3 DNA reads TGTGCCAGCAAAGCGGCAGGAGGTGATGAGCAGTACGTC.

This clonotype was detected many times. The gene calls are TRBV7-2 and TRBJ1-3; no firm D call. Germline V gives CDR1 SGHTA, CDR2 FQGNSA. This CDR3 has 16 residues. V dropped 1 base and J dropped 0 bases, with 10 bases sitting between them. For the CDR3, the DNA is TGTGCCAGCAGCTTAGGGGCAGCGCTCTCTGGAAACACCATATATTTT. It encodes CASSLGAALSGNTIYF.

The chain joins TRBV20-1 to TRBJ2-1, with D unresolved. This CDR3 region has 12 residues. Germline CDR1 and CDR2: DFQATT and SNEGSKA (reference sequence). The germline V and J ends were trimmed by 0 bases and 16 bases, with 16 bases remaining between them. This CDR3 reads CSARDPRHAIFF. The CDR3 DNA follows: TGCAGTGCTAGAGATCCTCGACACGCGATCTTCTTC.

The gene calls are TRBV5-4 and TRBJ2-5; 9 positions agree with TRBD1. Unmatched junction bases numbered 11, after V lost 6 bases and J lost 5 bases. Germline V CDR1 and CDR2: SGHNT, YYREEE (reference sequence). The CDR3 is 15 amino acids. CDR3 protein: CASKGVTGGVETQYF. In DNA, the CDR3 is TGTGCCAGCAAAGGCGTGACAGGGGGTGTGGAGACCCAGTACTTC.

This chain uses TRBV19 with TRBJ1-2, with TRBD1 matching over 9 bases. This CDR3 is 14 amino acids long. V dropped 6 bases and J dropped 4; count of bases not matched to a gene: 6. Germline loops: CDR1 LNHDA, CDR2 SQIVND (reference sequence). Here the CDR3 reads CASRLGQGAYGYTF. Written as DNA, the CDR3 is TGTGCCAGTAGACTGGGACAGGGCGCCTATGGCTACACCTTC. Full variable domain (outside the CDR3, taken from reference TRBV19 and TRBJ1-2): DGGITQSPKYLFRKEGQNVTLSCEQNLNHDAMYWYRQDPGQGLRLIYYSQIVNDFQKGDIAEGYSVSREKKESFPLTVTSAQKNPTAFYLCASRLGQGAYGYTFGSGTRLTVV.

Comments on this clonotype: A read error is possible here, since a much larger clone lies one base away. The J gene is TRBJ2-6, the V gene TRBV9; TRBD1 aligns across 7 bases. The junction had 5 bases not matched to a gene; V was cut back by 8 bases and J by 0 bases. The CDR3 runs to 15 residues. CDR1 is SGDLS and CDR2 is YYNGEE in the germline V gene. The CDR3 spells CARSRDSSGANVLTF. The CDR3 DNA sequence: TGTGCCAGAAGCCGGGACAGCTCTGGGGCCAACGTCCTGACTTTC.

This clonotype was seen a few times. This rearrangement joins TRBV6-2 or TRBV6-3 to TRBJ2-7; no firm D call. The CDR3 is 17 residues long. Looked up from germline, CDR1 is MNHEY and CDR2 is SVGEGT. V was cut by 0 bases and J by 3 bases, with 18 bases left in between. The CDR3 protein is CASSYSPRLIPFYEQYF. The CDR3 DNA reads TGTGCCAGCAGTTACTCCCCACGACTTATACCGTTCTACGAGCAGTACTTC.

The count of this clonotype is one. The chain recombines TRBV5-4 with TRBJ1-4; 9 bases are a match to TRBD1. Germline values: CDR1 SGHNT, CDR2 YYREEE (reference sequence). V was clipped by 0 bases and J by 3 bases; unmatched bases: 6. This CDR3 spans 17 amino acids. The CDR3 protein is CASSLDRGLGANEKLFF. Here the CDR3 DNA reads TGTGCCAGCAGCTTGGACAGGGGGCTGGGGGCTAATGAAAAACTGTTTTTT.

The chain couples TRBV7-6 to TRBJ2-1; D is perhaps TRBD2 (6 bases). Germline-derived CDR1 and CDR2 are SGHVS and FNYEAQ. The CDR3 runs 16 residues. V was trimmed by 0 bases and J by 8 bases, leaving 17 bases between them. Written as DNA, the CDR3 is TGTGCCAGCAGCTTAGCTTGGCAGGGTGCTAGCGATGAGCAGTTCTTC. Residues: CASSLAWQGASDEQFF.

V usage is TRBV2 and J usage is TRBJ2-1; 10 positions match TRBD1. CDR1 and CDR2 (germline): SNHLY, FYNNEI. The CDR3 is 15 amino acids. J lost 7 bases, V lost 3 bases, and 6 bases had no gene match. CDR3 sequence: CASSDRTGGLNEQFF. The CDR3 coding sequence is TGTGCCAGCAGTGATAGGACAGGGGGTTTGAATGAGCAGTTCTTC.

The gene calls are TRBV28 and TRBJ2-4; no firm D call. The V end was cut by 1 base, the J end by 5 bases, with 3 bases between. The CDR3 has 12 residues. Looked up from germline, CDR1 is MDHEN and CDR2 is SYDVKM. CDR3 amino acids: CASSLSQNIQYF. CDR3 bases: TGTGCCAGCAGTTTATCCCAAAACATTCAGTACTTC. Full variable domain (rest looked up from reference TRBV28 and TRBJ2-4): DVKVTQSSRYLVKRTGEKVFLECVQDMDHENMFWYRQDPGLGLRLIYFSYDVKMKEKGDIPEGYSVSREKKERFSLILESASTNQTSMYLCASSLSQNIQYFGAGTRLSVL.

The rearrangement links TRBV18 to TRBJ2-5, with 13 bases that match TRBD2. V lost 0 bases and J lost 5; bases outside the gene matches: 6. There are 17 residues in the CDR3. CDR1 and CDR2 (germline): KGHSH, LQKENI. The chain's CDR3 is CASSPPGLAGAPETQYF. The CDR3 region has the DNA TGTGCCAGCTCACCACCCGGACTAGCGGGAGCCCCTGAGACCCAGTACTTC. The whole variable domain, remainder taken from reference TRBV18 and TRBJ2-5, is NAGVMQNPRHLVRRRGQEARLRCSPMKGHSHVYWYRQLPEEGLKFMVYLQKENIIDESGMPKERFSAEFPKEGPSILRIQQVVRGDSAAYFCASSPPGLAGAPETQYFGPGTRLLVL.

The rearrangement links TRBV4-3 to TRBJ2-6; D remains unclear. V was shortened by 4 bases and J by 6 bases, with 10 bases between the two germline ends. This CDR3 has 14 residues. In germline, CDR1 is LGHNA, CDR2 YSLEER. The CDR3 spells CASSPLPVANVLTF. Here the CDR3 DNA reads TGCGCCAGCAGCCCGCTCCCGGTGGCCAACGTCCTGACTTTC.

The chain links TRBV11-2 to TRBJ2-5; TRBD2 aligns across 7 bases. Trimming cost V 5 bases and J 2 bases; bases outside gene matches: 8. The CDR3 is 15 amino acids. Germline CDR1 SGHAT, CDR2 FQNNGV. The CDR3 loop is CASSPELGGQETQYF. The CDR3 DNA sequence: TGTGCCAGCAGCCCGGAACTCGGGGGGCAAGAGACCCAGTACTTC.

The V call is TRBV19, the J call TRBJ1-5, with D possibly TRBD1 on 5 matching bases. The CDR3 has 15 residues. Germline lookup yields CDR1 LNHDA and CDR2 SQIVND (reference sequence). Trimming removed 6 bases at V and 4 bases at J, with 16 bases between. CDR3 loop: CASRPTGEGNQPQHF. CDR3 coding DNA: TGTGCCAGTAGACCTACAGGAGAAGGAAATCAGCCCCAGCATTTT.

This chain joins TRBV7-6 and TRBJ1-3; the match to TRBD1 covers 7 bases. Germline-derived CDR1 and CDR2 are SGHVS and FNYEAQ. This CDR3 has 17 residues. V was clipped by 4 bases and J by 0 bases; unmatched bases: 9. The CDR3 loop reads CASSSPGQLLSGNTIYF. The CDR3 DNA is TGTGCCAGCAGCTCTCCGGGACAGCTACTCTCTGGAAACACCATATATTTT.

The CDR3 region has the DNA TGCGCCAGCAGCCAAGACTACAGACAGGGCTACACCTTC. This encodes CASSQDYRQGYTF. The chain combines TRBV4-3 with TRBJ1-2; TRBD1 might be the D (5 bases). The germline V gene has CDR1 LGHNA and CDR2 YSLEER. V shed 0 bases and J shed 8 bases, with 10 bases lying between them. This CDR3 has 13 residues.

The chain uses TRBV7-8 and TRBJ1-4; D is possibly TRBD1 (6 bases). The CDR3 is 12 amino acids. Trimming pared 6 bases from V and 16 bases from J, leaving 18 bases between. Per the germline V gene, CDR1 is SGHVS and CDR2 is FQNEAQ. CDR3 DNA sequence: TGTGCCAGCAGTCCCAGCGGCGGGACAAAGTTTTTT. It encodes CASSPSGGTKFF.

The V call is TRBV20-1, the J call TRBJ1-3; possible D gene TRBD1, 5 bases. Trimming took off 6 bases at V and 1 base at J, with 10 bases between the two ends. This CDR3 spans 13 amino acids. Germline CDR1 is DFQATT and CDR2 is SNEGSKA (reference sequence). CDR3 sequence: CSALQGSGNTIYF. CDR3 coding DNA: TGCAGTGCCCTTCAGGGATCTGGAAACACCATATATTTT.

About this clonotype: At one boundary the junction diverges from the germline segment, which might be a read error. The chain links TRBV4-2 to TRBJ2-3, with TRBD2 matching 9 bases. CDR3 size: 16 residues. Germline V gene sequence: CDR1 LGHNA, CDR2 YNFKEQ. CDR3 DNA: TGTTCCAGCAGCCAAGGAGTAGCGGGAGTCGAAGATACGCAGTATTTT. It codes for CSSSQGVAGVEDTQYF.

The chain links TRBV7-2 to TRBJ2-1, with TRBD2 matching over 8 bases. Per germline, CDR1 SGHTA and CDR2 FQGNSA. Trimming at V came to 4 bases and at J to 8 bases, leaving 25 bases not matched to a gene. The CDR3 is 20 amino acids. The CDR3 region is CASSSQLSGSADAWVDEQFF. CDR3 nucleotides: TGTGCCAGCAGCTCCCAACTAAGCGGGAGCGCAGACGCGTGGGTTGATGAGCAGTTCTTC. Full variable domain (remainder filled in from reference TRBV7-2 and TRBJ2-1): GAGVSQSPSNKVTEKGKDVELRCDPISGHTALYWYRQSLGQGLEFLIYFQGNSAPDKSGLPSDRFSAERTGGSVSTLTIQRTQQEDSAVYLCASSSQLSGSADAWVDEQFFGPGTRLTVL.

V usage is TRBV20-1 and J usage is TRBJ2-1; tentatively, D is TRBD1 or TRBD2 (5 bases each). Germline CDR1 DFQATT, CDR2 SNEGSKA (reference sequence). Trimming took off 5 bases at V and 6 bases at J, with 23 bases between the two ends. This CDR3 has 16 residues. CDR3 residues: CSAGGTPDTVGNEQFF. The DNA for the CDR3 is TGCAGTGCTGGTGGGACCCCCGACACAGTCGGCAATGAGCAGTTCTTC.

This clonotype was counted only a few times. The chain uses TRBV6-2 or TRBV6-3 and TRBJ1-2, with D hard to call. There are 15 residues in the CDR3. Trimming stripped 0 bases from V and 6 bases from J, with 14 bases between. Germline assignment: CDR1 MNHEY and CDR2 SVGEGT. The CDR3 nucleotides read TGTGCCAGCAGTTACTCGACGTTGGCGCCGAATGGCTACACCTTC. Protein sequence: CASSYSTLAPNGYTF.

Comment on this clonotype: One end of the junction does not line up with germline, which may come from a read error. This rearrangement joins TRBV18 to TRBJ2-5; 10 nucleotides align to TRBD1. The CDR3 covers 14 residues. Germline assignment: CDR1 KGHSH and CDR2 LQKENI. CDR3 in amino acids: CASSPGQGLEIQYF. The CDR3 DNA is TGTGCCAGCTCACCGGGACAGGGGTTGGAGATCCAGTACTTC.

The chain carries TRBV6-6 and TRBJ2-2; 9 nucleotides align to TRBD2. CDR3 length: 15 amino acids. From germline, CDR1 is MNHNY and CDR2 SVGAGI (reference sequence). The ends lost 5 bases at V and 7 bases at J; junction bases unmatched: 8. This CDR3 is CASSALAGWDGELFF. As DNA, the CDR3 is TGTGCCAGCAGTGCTCTAGCGGGATGGGACGGGGAGCTGTTTTTT.

The V and J genes are TRBV7-2 and TRBJ2-4; D not certain. The V end lost 6 bases, the J end lost 4 bases, and 13 bases lay between the germline ends. Looked up from germline, CDR1 is SGHTA and CDR2 is FQGNSA. CDR3 length: 14 amino acids. The CDR3 bases are TGTGCCAGCAGGTCTGCCGGGCCGAAAAACATTCAGTACTTC. Translated, it gives CASRSAGPKNIQYF.